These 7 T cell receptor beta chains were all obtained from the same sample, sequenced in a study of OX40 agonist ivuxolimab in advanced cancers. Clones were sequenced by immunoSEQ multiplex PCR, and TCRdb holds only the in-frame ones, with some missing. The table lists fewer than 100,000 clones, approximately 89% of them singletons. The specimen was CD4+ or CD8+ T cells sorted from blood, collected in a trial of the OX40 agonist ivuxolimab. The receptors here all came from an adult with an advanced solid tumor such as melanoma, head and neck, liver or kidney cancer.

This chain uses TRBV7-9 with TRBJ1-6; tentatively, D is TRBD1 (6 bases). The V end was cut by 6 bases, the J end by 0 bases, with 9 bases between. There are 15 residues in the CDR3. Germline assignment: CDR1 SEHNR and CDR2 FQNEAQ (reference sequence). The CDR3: CASSTGSSYNSPLHF. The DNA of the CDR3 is TGTGCCAGCAGTACAGGGAGCTCCTATAATTCACCCCTCCACTTT.

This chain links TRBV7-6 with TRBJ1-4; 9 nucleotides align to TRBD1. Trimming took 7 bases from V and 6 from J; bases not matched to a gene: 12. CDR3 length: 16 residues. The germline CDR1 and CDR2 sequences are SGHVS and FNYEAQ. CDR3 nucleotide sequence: TGTGCCAGCACAGCGGGACAGGGAAATTCGGATGAAAAACTGTTTTTT. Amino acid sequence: CASTAGQGNSDEKLFF.

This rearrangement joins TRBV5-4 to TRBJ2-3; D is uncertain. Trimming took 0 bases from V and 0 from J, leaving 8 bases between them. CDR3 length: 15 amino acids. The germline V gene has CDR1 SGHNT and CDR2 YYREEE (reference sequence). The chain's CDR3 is CASSLERTSTDTQYF. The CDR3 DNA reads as TGTGCCAGCAGCTTGGAGCGAACTAGCACAGATACGCAGTATTTT.

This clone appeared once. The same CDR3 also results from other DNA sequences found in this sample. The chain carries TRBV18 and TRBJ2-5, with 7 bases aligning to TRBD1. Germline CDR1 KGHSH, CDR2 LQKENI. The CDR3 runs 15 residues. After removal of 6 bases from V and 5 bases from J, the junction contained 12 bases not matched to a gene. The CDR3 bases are TGTGCCAGCTCCCTCGATAGGGGGCAGGAGGAGACCCAGTACTTC. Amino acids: CASSLDRGQEETQYF.

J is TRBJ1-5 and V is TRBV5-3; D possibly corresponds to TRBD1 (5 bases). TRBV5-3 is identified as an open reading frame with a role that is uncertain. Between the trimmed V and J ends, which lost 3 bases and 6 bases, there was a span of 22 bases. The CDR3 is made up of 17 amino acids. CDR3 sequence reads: CARSSQGRGKFAQPQHF. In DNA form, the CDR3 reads TGTGCCAGAAGCTCCCAGGGACGGGGCAAGTTTGCTCAGCCCCAGCATTTT.

The chain's CDR3 is CASSLDLSGTGTGYGYTF. The CDR3 DNA sequence: TGTGCCAGCAGCTTAGACCTTTCCGGGACAGGGACCGGCTATGGCTACACCTTC. The chain couples TRBV11-2 to TRBJ1-2; 9 bases align to TRBD1. Germline loops: CDR1 SGHAT, CDR2 FQNNGV. Trimming cost V 0 bases and J 4 bases; bases outside gene matches: 12. This CDR3 is built from 18 residues. Together with reference TRBV11-2 and TRBJ1-2, the CDR3 gives the full variable domain: EAGVAQSPRYKIIEKRQSVAFWCNPISGHATLYWYQQILGQGPKLLIQFQNNGVVDDSQLPKDRFSAERLKGVDSTLKIQPAKLEDSAVYLCASSLDLSGTGTGYGYTFGSGTRLTVV.

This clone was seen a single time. The CDR3 bases are TGCGCCAGCCGGCGGACGGCGGATAACACTGAAGCTTTCTTT. Residues: CASRRTADNTEAFF. The genes are TRBV10-2 and TRBJ1-1; no clear D gene. The V end was cut by 8 bases, the J end by 2 bases, with 15 bases between. The CDR3 covers 14 residues. Looked up from germline, CDR1 is WSHSY and CDR2 is SAAADI.